The table lists the clone carrying this T cell receptor beta chain with a few counts. TCRdb redid the calling of the 5' RACE reads with MiXCR, one entry per CDR3 protein. The repertoire holds 45,000 or so distinct CDR3 sequences, with 20% to 25% as singletons. Germline-derived CDR1 and CDR2 are SGHVS and FNYEAQ. This CDR3 has 15 amino acids. V was shortened by 2 bases and J by 4 bases, with 9 bases between the two germline ends. The data are from a study of early T cells in non-severe SARS-CoV-2 infection. The clonotype comes from an adult who was a healthcare worker with PCR-confirmed SARS-CoV-2 infection or an uninfected control (not recorded which). Specimen: whole blood, collected at baseline. The chain combines TRBV7-6 with TRBJ2-6; D uncertain. The DNA of the CDR3 is TGTGCCAGCAGCTTATTAGGGCTCGGGGCCAACGTCCTGACTTTC. Its translation is CASSLLGLGANVLTF.